Each of the 11 T cell receptor beta chains below was sequenced from the same sample in a study of early T cells in non-severe SARS-CoV-2 infection. Using its own MiXCR run on the 5' RACE reads, TCRdb lists one record per CDR3 protein. The table lists approximately 66,000 distinct CDR3 sequences, approximately 13% of them singletons, with 5% to 5.5% in the top ten. The sample was whole blood. Receptor source: an adult who was a healthcare worker with PCR-confirmed SARS-CoV-2 infection or an uninfected control (not recorded which).

This clonotype appeared many times. The gene calls are TRBV10-2 and TRBJ2-5, with D perhaps matching TRBD1 (6 bases). The ends were cut back, 2 bases at V and 8 bases at J, with 9 bases in the middle. The germline V gene encodes CDR1 WSHSY and CDR2 SAAADI. This CDR3 has 12 residues. The CDR3 DNA follows: TGCGCCAGCAGTGAGACAGGGAGAACCCAGTACTTC. It translates to CASSETGRTQYF.

This clonotype has a count of ten or more. The chain couples TRBV12-5 to TRBJ1-5; D unclear. Germline lookup yields CDR1 LGHNT and CDR2 FRNRAP. CDR3 length: 11 residues. The V and J ends lost 6 bases and 6 bases respectively, with 6 bases between them. This CDR3 is CASGLGQPQHF. Written as DNA, the CDR3 is TGTGCTAGTGGACTAGGTCAGCCCCAGCATTTT.

The rearrangement links TRBV10-3 to TRBJ1-2, with 8 bases identical to TRBD1. From germline, CDR1 is ENHRY and CDR2 SYGVKD. J gave up 3 bases and V 3 bases, and 0 bases lay outside the gene matches. CDR3 size: 13 residues. CDR3 coding DNA: TGTGCCATCAGTGAACAGGGGGACTATGGCTACACCTTC. This sequence encodes CAISEQGDYGYTF.

This clonotype was found many times. The V call is TRBV5-1, the J call TRBJ2-6; D gene ambiguous. V gave up 0 bases and J gave up 0 bases, with 13 bases separating them. CDR1 is SGHRS and CDR2 is YFSETQ in the germline V gene. The CDR3 extends over 18 amino acids. This CDR3 reads CASSLGSFQISGANVLTF. CDR3 nucleotide sequence: TGCGCCAGCAGCTTGGGTAGCTTTCAAATCTCTGGGGCCAACGTCCTGACTTTC.

The J gene is TRBJ2-3, the V gene TRBV5-1; a weak D match, TRBD2 (5 bases). This CDR3 comprises 12 residues. The germline V and J ends were trimmed by 2 bases and 9 bases, with 10 bases remaining between them. Germline CDR1 and CDR2: SGHRS and YFSETQ. The CDR3 region is CASSFEGGTQYF. In DNA form, the CDR3 reads TGCGCCAGCAGCTTTGAGGGTGGCACGCAGTATTTT.

This clonotype was detected a few times. The chain employs TRBV6-2 or TRBV6-3 and TRBJ2-7, with 9 bases aligning to TRBD1. The V gene's germline CDR1 is MNHEY and CDR2 SVGEGT. The CDR3 spans 15 residues. V lost 1 base and J lost 4; bases outside the gene matches: 5. In DNA form, the CDR3 reads TGTGCCAGCAGTTACTTGGACAGGGGAAGGTACGAGCAGTACTTC. It codes for CASSYLDRGRYEQYF.

The rearrangement uses TRBV3-1 and TRBJ1-6, with 8 bases identical to TRBD1. There are 14 residues in the CDR3. J gave up 5 bases and V 4 bases, and 1 base lay outside the gene matches. The germline CDR1 and CDR2 sequences are LGHDT and YNNKEL (reference sequence). CDR3 nucleotide sequence: TGTGCCAGCAGCCTGGGACAGGATAATTCACCCCTCCACTTT. Residues: CASSLGQDNSPLHF.

This clonotype was seen at least ten times. V and J are TRBV4-2 and TRBJ2-4; a weak D match, TRBD1 (6 bases). V lost 0 bases and J lost 11, with 11 bases in between. This CDR3 spans 13 amino acids. The germline CDR1 and CDR2 sequences are LGHNA and YNFKEQ. The CDR3: CASSQDRTVVQYF. Here the CDR3 DNA reads TGTGCCAGCAGCCAAGATAGGACAGTCGTTCAGTACTTC.

The chain employs TRBV5-1 and TRBJ2-2; D is ambiguous. Germline lookup yields CDR1 SGHRS and CDR2 YFSETQ. This CDR3 has 14 amino acids. V gave up 0 bases and J gave up 4 bases, with 7 bases separating them. In DNA form, the CDR3 reads TGCGCCAGCAGCTTGGAGGTATTCACCGGGGAGCTGTTTTTT. Translating it yields CASSLEVFTGELFF.

There are many counts of this clonotype. The V gene is TRBV3-1, the J gene TRBJ1-6; 7 nucleotides align to TRBD1. The CDR3 is 15 amino acids. The V segment lost 1 base and the J segment 9 bases; nucleotides outside the gene matches: 6. Germline CDR1 and CDR2: LGHDT and YNNKEL (reference sequence). CDR3 nucleotide sequence: TGTGCCAGCAGCCAAGTCCAGGGGGTCGGTTCACCCCTCCACTTT. Protein sequence: CASSQVQGVGSPLHF.

A few counts support this clonotype. The V and J genes are TRBV11-2 and TRBJ2-3; D not resolved. The length of the CDR3 is 14 residues. CDR1 is SGHAT and CDR2 is FQNNGV in the germline V gene. Trimming took off 2 bases at V and 6 bases at J, with 12 bases between the two ends. This CDR3 reads CASSLSWAADTQYF. The DNA of the CDR3 is TGTGCCAGCAGCTTAAGCTGGGCGGCGGATACGCAGTATTTT.